These 4 T cell receptor beta chains were all obtained from the same sample, sequenced in a study of blood T cell repertoires in COVID-19. Data came from immunoSEQ multiplex PCR; TCRdb stores just in-frame clones and leaves some out. The sample records about 150,000 clones, roughly 78% being singletons. The sequencing input was peripheral blood. The source is a human donor with acute or convalescent COVID-19. The donor label of this sample is uncertain.

V usage is TRBV11-2 and J usage is TRBJ1-1; a weak D match, TRBD1 (5 bases). This CDR3 is built from 12 residues. CDR1 SGHAT and CDR2 FQNNGV come from the germline V gene. The V gene lost 3 bases and the J gene lost 8 bases, with 10 bases spanning the gap. CDR3 sequence (DNA): TGTGCCAGCAGCTTCACAGGTTCCGAAGCTTTCTTT. The encoded protein is CASSFTGSEAFF. The variable domain in full, completed from reference TRBV11-2 and TRBJ1-1, reads EAGVAQSPRYKIIEKRQSVAFWCNPISGHATLYWYQQILGQGPKLLIQFQNNGVVDDSQLPKDRFSAERLKGVDSTLKIQPAKLEDSAVYLCASSFTGSEAFFGQGTRLTVV.

CDR3 DNA: TGCAGTGCTAGTGGGGGCAGGGGGGTTTCTACCTATGGCTACACCTTC. It codes for CSASGGRGVSTYGYTF. The chain has TRBV20-1 and TRBJ1-2; 7 positions agree with TRBD1. The germline V gene has CDR1 DFQATT and CDR2 SNEGSKA (reference sequence). The CDR3 consists of 16 residues. Trimming at V came to 3 bases and at J to 4 bases, leaving 14 bases not matched to a gene.

The chain links TRBV30 to TRBJ1-1; D remains unclear. Germline CDR1 GTSNPN, CDR2 SVGIG (reference sequence). Trimming took off 4 bases at V and 1 base at J, with 10 bases between the two ends. The CDR3 extends over 13 amino acids. The CDR3 here is CAWKRAPNTEAFF. The CDR3 DNA is TGTGCCTGGAAACGAGCGCCGAACACTGAAGCTTTCTTT.

The rearrangement links TRBV3-1 (or the pseudogene TRBV3-2) to TRBJ1-1, with D maybe TRBD1 (5 bases). Germline V gene sequence: CDR1 LGHDT, CDR2 YNNKEL (reference sequence). This CDR3 has 15 amino acids. The ends were cut back, 1 base at V and 5 bases at J, with 14 bases in the middle. Here the CDR3 reads CASSQVSSGKTEAFF. The CDR3 bases are TGTGCCAGCAGCCAAGTAAGCTCAGGGAAGACTGAAGCTTTCTTT.